This entry lists 13 T cell receptor beta chains sequenced from one sample in a study of T cells expressing NK-cell markers. TCRdb reprocessed the 5' RACE reads, keeping one entry per CDR3 protein, no DNA. This sample lists 350,000 to 500,000 distinct CDR3 sequences; its ten largest clones have 7.3%. Sequencing was performed on blood T cells: a sorted CD56 or NKG2C T cell subset, CD4+ or CD8+ T cells, or bulk PBMC T cells (not recorded which). These receptors were obtained from a woman aged 18 to 75 in good health.

CDR3: CSARVRGPNTGELFF. V and J are TRBV20-1 and TRBJ2-2. This CDR3 comprises 15 residues. Per the germline V gene, CDR1 is DFQATT and CDR2 is SNEGSKA (reference sequence).

The CDR3 sequence: CSARDGGGTDTQYF. The genes are TRBV20-1 and TRBJ2-3; TCRdb names TRBD1, which stays unverified in the absence of DNA. The CDR3 covers 14 residues. Germline CDR1 is DFQATT and CDR2 is SNEGSKA (reference sequence).

This chain connects TRBV29-1 to TRBJ2-1; the D call of TRBD2 rests on TCRdb alone, since no DNA is present to check it. The CDR3 is 13 amino acids. Germline CDR1 is SQVTM and CDR2 is ANQGSEA. CDR3 sequence reads: CSVSPGLAGEQFF.

CDR3: CASSLERGYNSPLHF. J is TRBJ1-6 and V is TRBV11-2; TCRdb outputs TRBD1, but without DNA this stays unchecked. Per germline, CDR1 SGHAT and CDR2 FQNNGV. The CDR3 spans 15 residues. The full variable domain, its missing parts supplied by reference TRBV11-2 and TRBJ1-6, is EAGVAQSPRYKIIEKRQSVAFWCNPISGHATLYWYQQILGQGPKLLIQFQNNGVVDDSQLPKDRFSAERLKGVDSTLKIQPAKLEDSAVYLCASSLERGYNSPLHFGNGTRLTVT.

V is TRBV20-1 and J is TRBJ2-3; the TRBD2 assignment by TCRdb is unverifiable without DNA. Germline-derived CDR1 and CDR2 are DFQATT and SNEGSKA (reference sequence). This CDR3 contains 13 residues. CDR3 in amino acids: CSARELAGVTQYF.

The V call is TRBV6-5, the J call TRBJ1-2; the D gene TCRdb calls, TRBD1, cannot be checked with no DNA. The CDR3 is made up of 16 amino acids. CDR1 is MNHEY and CDR2 is SVGAGI in the germline V gene. The CDR3 region is CASSYTGTGTNYGYTF.

The CDR3 is CASTAFKDTQYF. This chain connects TRBV12-3 or TRBV12-4 to TRBJ2-3. The CDR3 length is 12 residues.

The rearrangement joins TRBV3-1 to TRBJ2-2; TCRdb proposes TRBD2, but this gene call is untestable without DNA. Germline V gene sequence: CDR1 LGHDT, CDR2 YNNKEL (reference sequence). This CDR3 region has 19 residues. The CDR3 here is CASSQEGGTSGANTGELFF. Filled out from reference TRBV3-1 and TRBJ2-2, the complete variable domain reads DTAVSQTPKYLVTQMGNDKSIKCEQNLGHDTMYWYKQDSKKFLKIMFSYNNKELIINETVPNRFSPKSPDKAHLNLHINSLELGDSAVYFCASSQEGGTSGANTGELFFGEGSRLTVL.

The chain combines TRBV12-3 or TRBV12-4 with TRBJ2-5; the D call from TCRdb, TRBD1, cannot be confirmed without DNA. The CDR3 loop spans 14 amino acids. The CDR3 is CASSFRQGGETQYF.

The chain has TRBV29-1 and TRBJ2-1; TCRdb gives TRBD2 as the D gene, but with no DNA this cannot be confirmed. Germline lookup yields CDR1 SQVTM and CDR2 ANQGSEA. The CDR3 is made up of 14 amino acids. The CDR3 is CSVEGELGYNEQFF.

The chain joins TRBV20-1 to TRBJ2-7; lacking DNA, the TRBD2 call made by TCRdb goes unchecked. Germline values: CDR1 DFQATT, CDR2 SNEGSKA (reference sequence). This CDR3 has 17 residues. CDR3 loop: CSAPASGRGPFSYEQYF.

The chain employs TRBV12-5 and TRBJ2-7; TCRdb gives TRBD2 as the D gene, but with no DNA this cannot be confirmed. The CDR3 runs to 14 residues. Germline V lookup: CDR1 LGHNT, CDR2 FRNRAP. CDR3 sequence reads: CASTLAGGPNEQYF. Looking up the rest from reference TRBV12-5 and TRBJ2-7 gives the full variable domain: DARVTQTPRHKVTEMGQEVTMRCQPILGHNTVFWYRQTMMQGLELLAYFRNRAPLDDSGMPKDRFSAEMPDATLATLKIQPSEPRDSAVYFCASTLAGGPNEQYFGPGTRLTVT.

The chain is built from TRBV6-5 and TRBJ2-5; TCRdb names TRBD1, which stays unverified in the absence of DNA. The CDR3 is made up of 16 amino acids. Germline V lookup: CDR1 MNHEY, CDR2 SVGAGI. CDR3 loop: CASSYLGQVAGRTQYF.